This entry lists 13 T cell receptor beta chains sequenced from one sample in a study of T cell responses to AZD1222 COVID-19 vaccine. TCRdb's copy holds only in-frame clones and misses some; the assay was immunoSEQ multiplex PCR. The sample holds about 150,000 clones, around 89% seen once. Sequencing used peripheral blood, obtained on day 0 of AZD1222 vaccination. These receptor sequences come from an adult in good health.

This clone was picked up a small number of times. This chain connects TRBV6-5 to TRBJ2-7; D gene uncertain. V was cut by 4 bases and J by 4 bases, with 8 bases left in between. The CDR3 is 12 residues long. Germline CDR1 is MNHEY and CDR2 is SVGAGI. CDR3 in DNA: TGTGCCAGCAGTTCAGGCGTGTACGAGCAGTACTTC. Protein: CASSSGVYEQYF.

Concerning this clone itself: In the same sample, other DNA sequences code for this CDR3. The genes are TRBV7-9 and TRBJ1-5; D remains unclear. V dropped 2 bases and J dropped 2 bases, with 4 bases sitting between them. The CDR3 spans 13 residues. Germline loops: CDR1 SEHNR, CDR2 FQNEAQ (reference sequence). The CDR3 DNA is TGTGCCAGCAGCTTATCGGGCAATCAGCCCCAGCATTTT. This sequence encodes CASSLSGNQPQHF.

The V and J genes are TRBV28 and TRBJ2-3; D remains unclear. V was trimmed by 6 bases and J by 5 bases, leaving 12 bases between them. The CDR3 length is 13 residues. Germline V gene sequence: CDR1 MDHEN, CDR2 SYDVKM. DNA for the CDR3: TGTGCCAGCAGCCGAGCCGGCGGAGATACGCAGTATTTT. It encodes CASSRAGGDTQYF.

The chain has TRBV5-1 and TRBJ1-2; TRBD1 matches at 7 bases. V was pared by 1 base and J by 6 bases, with 6 bases of the junction left unmatched. CDR3 length: 14 residues. The germline CDR1 and CDR2 sequences are SGHRS and YFSETQ. CDR3 bases: TGCGCCAGCAGCTTGACCCAGGGGGAAAATGGCTACACCTTC. Protein product: CASSLTQGENGYTF.

In DNA, the CDR3 is TGCAGTGCTAGTTTTGGGACTAGCTACAATGAGCAGTTCTTC. Its translation is CSASFGTSYNEQFF. The V and J genes are TRBV20-1 and TRBJ2-1; TRBD2 matches at 8 bases. Germline CDR1 and CDR2: DFQATT and SNEGSKA (reference sequence). CDR3 size: 14 residues. The trim removed 3 bases at V and 3 bases at J, leaving 4 bases unmatched.

This chain connects TRBV7-2 to TRBJ2-3; 10 positions match TRBD2. V shed 4 bases and J 1 base; nucleotides not matched to a gene: 8. Germline V lookup: CDR1 SGHTA, CDR2 FQGNSA. This CDR3 is built from 17 residues. The CDR3 sequence: CASSSRPGTSGTDTQYF. In DNA, the CDR3 is TGTGCCAGCAGCTCCCGCCCCGGGACTAGCGGCACAGATACGCAGTATTTT.

This clone occurred a few times. The rearrangement uses TRBV2 and TRBJ2-7; D gene uncertain. This CDR3 has 13 amino acids. The V gene's germline CDR1 is SNHLY and CDR2 FYNNEI. The V gene lost 4 bases and the J gene lost 3 bases, with 10 bases spanning the gap. The CDR3 here is CASSVNLIYEQYF. CDR3 nucleotide sequence: TGTGCCAGCAGTGTGAATCTCATCTACGAGCAGTACTTC.

The chain employs TRBV12-3 or TRBV12-4 and TRBJ2-5, with no clear D. The CDR3 is 13 residues long. Trimming shortened V by 1 base and J by 5 bases, and 8 bases separated the two germline ends. This chain's CDR3 is CASSLGIQETQYF. Written as DNA, the CDR3 is TGTGCCAGCAGTTTAGGCATTCAGGAGACCCAGTACTTC.

The chain carries TRBV19 and TRBJ1-3, with 9 bases lining up with TRBD1. Looked up from germline, CDR1 is LNHDA and CDR2 is SQIVND (reference sequence). The CDR3 length is 14 residues. With V trimmed by 5 bases and J by 3 bases, 2 bases remained unmatched. CDR3 loop: CASSPDRGGNTIYF. The CDR3 coding sequence is TGTGCCAGTAGTCCGGACAGGGGTGGAAACACCATATATTTT.

V and J are TRBV12-3 or TRBV12-4 and TRBJ2-7; D call uncertain. The CDR3 length is 13 residues. V lost 0 bases and J lost 2, with 5 bases in between. The CDR3 coding sequence is TGTGCCAGCAGTTTAGCCGAAACCTACGAGCAGTACTTC. Residues: CASSLAETYEQYF.

The chain has TRBV21-1 and TRBJ2-3; the table gives TRBD2 as D, unverified against the DNA. TRBV21-1 is a pseudogene. This CDR3 has 16 amino acids. Here the CDR3 reads CASSKEVRQSTDTQYF. The CDR3 region has the DNA TGTGCCAGCAGCAAAGAGGTGCGGCAGAGCACAGATACGCAGTATTTT.

The chain has TRBV19 and TRBJ2-5; D might be TRBD1 (6 bases). CDR3 size: 12 residues. The germline V gene encodes CDR1 LNHDA and CDR2 SQIVND (reference sequence). The V end was cut by 5 bases, the J end by 5 bases, with 9 bases between. CDR3 amino acids: CASSATGETQYF. CDR3 in DNA: TGTGCCAGTAGTGCCACAGGGGAGACCCAGTACTTC. Variable domain in full (rest from reference TRBV19 and TRBJ2-5): DGGITQSPKYLFRKEGQNVTLSCEQNLNHDAMYWYRQDPGQGLRLIYYSQIVNDFQKGDIAEGYSVSREKKESFPLTVTSAQKNPTAFYLCASSATGETQYFGPGTRLLVL.

The gene calls are TRBV28 and TRBJ1-2; tentatively, D is TRBD1 (6 bases). Germline CDR1 is MDHEN and CDR2 is SYDVKM. There are 13 residues in the CDR3. Trimming left V 8 bases short and J 5 bases short, with 15 bases between. Written as DNA, the CDR3 is TGTGCCAGCTTTGACAGGCGGGGGTATGGCTACACCTTC. It codes for CASFDRRGYGYTF.